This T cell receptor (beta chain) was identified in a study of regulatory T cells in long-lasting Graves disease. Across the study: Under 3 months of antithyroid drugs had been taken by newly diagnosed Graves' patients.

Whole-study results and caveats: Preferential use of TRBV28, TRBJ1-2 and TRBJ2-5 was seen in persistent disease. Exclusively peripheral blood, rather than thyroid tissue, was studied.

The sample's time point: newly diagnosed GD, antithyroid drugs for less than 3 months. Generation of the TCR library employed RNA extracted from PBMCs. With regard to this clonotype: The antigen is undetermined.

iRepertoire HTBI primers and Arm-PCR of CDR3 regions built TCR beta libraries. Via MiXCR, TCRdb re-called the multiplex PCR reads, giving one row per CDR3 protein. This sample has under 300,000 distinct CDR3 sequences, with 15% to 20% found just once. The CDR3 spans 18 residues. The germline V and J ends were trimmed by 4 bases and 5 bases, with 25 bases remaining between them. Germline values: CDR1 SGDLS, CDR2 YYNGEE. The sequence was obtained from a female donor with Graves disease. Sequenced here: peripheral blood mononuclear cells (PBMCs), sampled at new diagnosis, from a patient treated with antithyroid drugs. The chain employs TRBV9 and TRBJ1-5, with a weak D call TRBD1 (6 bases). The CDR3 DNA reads TGTGCCAGCAGCCCAACGATTAGGAGCAGGGGAACTGATCAGCCCCAGCATTTT. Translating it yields CASSPTIRSRGTDQPQHF.